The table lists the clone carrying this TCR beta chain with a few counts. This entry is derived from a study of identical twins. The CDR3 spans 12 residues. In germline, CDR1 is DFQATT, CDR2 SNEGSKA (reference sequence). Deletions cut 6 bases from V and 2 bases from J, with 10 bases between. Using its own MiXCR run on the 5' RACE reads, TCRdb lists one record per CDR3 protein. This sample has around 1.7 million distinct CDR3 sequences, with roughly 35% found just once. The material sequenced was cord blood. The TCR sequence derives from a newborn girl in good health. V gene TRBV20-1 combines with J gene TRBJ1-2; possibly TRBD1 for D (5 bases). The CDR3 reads CSAHGGNYGYTF. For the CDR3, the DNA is TGCAGTGCCCACGGGGGGAACTATGGCTACACCTTC.